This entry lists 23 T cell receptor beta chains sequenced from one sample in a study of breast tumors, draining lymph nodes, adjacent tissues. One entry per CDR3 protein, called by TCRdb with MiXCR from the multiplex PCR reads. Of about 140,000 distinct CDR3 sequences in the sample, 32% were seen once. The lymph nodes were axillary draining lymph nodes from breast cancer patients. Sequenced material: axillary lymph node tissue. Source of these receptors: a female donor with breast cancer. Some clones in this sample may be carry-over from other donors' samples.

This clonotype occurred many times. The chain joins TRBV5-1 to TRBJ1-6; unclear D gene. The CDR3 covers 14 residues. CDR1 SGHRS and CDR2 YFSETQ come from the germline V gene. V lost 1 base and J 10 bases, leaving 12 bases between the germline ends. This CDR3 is CASSLSGIDSPLHF. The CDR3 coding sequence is TGCGCCAGCAGCTTGTCTGGGATTGACTCACCCCTCCACTTT.

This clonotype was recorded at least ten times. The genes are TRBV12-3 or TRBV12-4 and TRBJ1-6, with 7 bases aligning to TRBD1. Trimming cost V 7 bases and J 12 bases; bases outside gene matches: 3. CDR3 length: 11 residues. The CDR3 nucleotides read TGTGCCAGCACCAACAGGGGACCCCTCCACTTT. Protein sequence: CASTNRGPLHF.

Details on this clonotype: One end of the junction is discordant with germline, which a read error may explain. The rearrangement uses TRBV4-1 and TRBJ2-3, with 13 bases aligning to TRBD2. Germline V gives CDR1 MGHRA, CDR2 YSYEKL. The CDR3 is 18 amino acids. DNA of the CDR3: TGCGCCCGCAGCCAAGTTCCAACTAGCGGGGGGGGCGCAGATACGCAGTATTTT. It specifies CARSQVPTSGGGADTQYF.

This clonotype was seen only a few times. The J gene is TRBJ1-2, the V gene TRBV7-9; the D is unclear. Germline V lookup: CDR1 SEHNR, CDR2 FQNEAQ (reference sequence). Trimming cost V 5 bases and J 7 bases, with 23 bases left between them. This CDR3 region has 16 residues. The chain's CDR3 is CASSKDGPQVGCGYTF. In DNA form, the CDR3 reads TGTGCCAGCAGCAAAGACGGCCCCCAGGTTGGCTGTGGCTACACCTTC. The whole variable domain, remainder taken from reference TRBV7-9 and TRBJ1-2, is DTGVSQNPRHKITKRGQNVTFRCDPISEHNRLYWYRQTLGQGPEFLTYFQNEAQLEKSRLLSDRFSAERPKGSFSTLEIQRTEQGDSAMYLCASSKDGPQVGCGYTFGSGTRLTVV.

The CDR3 sequence is CASSMGRTEAFF. As DNA, the CDR3 is TGTGCCAGTAGTATGGGCAGGACTGAAGCTTTCTTT. J is TRBJ1-1 and V is TRBV19; D ambiguous. Trimming took 3 bases from V and 5 from J, leaving 7 bases between them. The CDR3 is 12 amino acids. Per the germline V gene, CDR1 is LNHDA and CDR2 is SQIVND (reference sequence).

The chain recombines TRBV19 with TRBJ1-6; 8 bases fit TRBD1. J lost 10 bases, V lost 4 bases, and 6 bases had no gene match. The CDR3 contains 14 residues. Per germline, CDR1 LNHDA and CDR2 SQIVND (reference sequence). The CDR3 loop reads CASSTGQGRSPLHF. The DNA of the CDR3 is TGTGCCAGTAGTACTGGACAGGGTAGATCACCCCTCCACTTT.

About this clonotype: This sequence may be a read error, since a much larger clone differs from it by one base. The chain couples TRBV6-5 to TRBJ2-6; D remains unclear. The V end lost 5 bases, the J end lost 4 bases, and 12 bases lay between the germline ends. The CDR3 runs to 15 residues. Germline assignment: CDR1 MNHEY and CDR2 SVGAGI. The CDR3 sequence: CASSHYVQGANVLTF. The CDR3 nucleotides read TGTGCCAGCAGTCACTACGTCCAAGGGGCCAACGTCCTGACTTTC.

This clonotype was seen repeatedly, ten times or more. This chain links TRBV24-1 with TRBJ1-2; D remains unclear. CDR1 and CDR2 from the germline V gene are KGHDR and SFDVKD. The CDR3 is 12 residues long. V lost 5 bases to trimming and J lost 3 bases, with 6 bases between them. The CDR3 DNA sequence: TGTGCCACCAGTGTGGATGACTATGGCTACACCTTC. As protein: CATSVDDYGYTF.

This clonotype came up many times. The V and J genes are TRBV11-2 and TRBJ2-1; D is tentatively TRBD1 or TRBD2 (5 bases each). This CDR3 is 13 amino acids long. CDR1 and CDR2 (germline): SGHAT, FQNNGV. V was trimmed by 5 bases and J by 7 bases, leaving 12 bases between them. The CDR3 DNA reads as TGTGCCAGCAGCAGGGGAGTATCAAATGAGCAGTTCTTC. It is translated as CASSRGVSNEQFF.

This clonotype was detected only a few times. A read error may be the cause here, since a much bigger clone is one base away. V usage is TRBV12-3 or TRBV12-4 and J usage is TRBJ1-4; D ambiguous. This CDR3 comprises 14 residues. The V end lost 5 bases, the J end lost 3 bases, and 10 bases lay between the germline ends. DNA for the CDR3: TGTGCCAGCAGTGGGCAAGTTGCTAATGAAAAACTGTTTTTT. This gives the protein CASSGQVANEKLFF.

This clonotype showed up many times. The CDR3 reads CASSQDWIGRGAQNEQFF. DNA of the CDR3: TGTGCCAGCAGCCAAGATTGGATCGGGCGGGGGGCCCAAAATGAGCAGTTCTTC. J is TRBJ2-1 and V is TRBV4-2; 8 nucleotides line up with TRBD2. Losses at the gene ends were 0 bases for V and 7 bases for J; bases not matched to a gene: 14. CDR3 size: 18 residues. The germline CDR1 and CDR2 sequences are LGHNA and YNFKEQ.

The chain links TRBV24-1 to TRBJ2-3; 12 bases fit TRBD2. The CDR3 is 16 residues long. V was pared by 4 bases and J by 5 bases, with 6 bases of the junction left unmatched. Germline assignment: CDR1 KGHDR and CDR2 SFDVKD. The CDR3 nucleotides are TGTGCCACCAGTGACCCTAGCGGGGGGGCCGGAGATACGCAGTATTTT. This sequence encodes CATSDPSGGAGDTQYF.

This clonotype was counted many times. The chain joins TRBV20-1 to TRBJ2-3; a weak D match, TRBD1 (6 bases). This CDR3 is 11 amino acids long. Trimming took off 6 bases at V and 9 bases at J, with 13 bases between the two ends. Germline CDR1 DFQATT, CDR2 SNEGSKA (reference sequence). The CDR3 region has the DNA TGCAGTGCGGAGACAGGTCAGACGCAGTATTTT. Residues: CSAETGQTQYF.

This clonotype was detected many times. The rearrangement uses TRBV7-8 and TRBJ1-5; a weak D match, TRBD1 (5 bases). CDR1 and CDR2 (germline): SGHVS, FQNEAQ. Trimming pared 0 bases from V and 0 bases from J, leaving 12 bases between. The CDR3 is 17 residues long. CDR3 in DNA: TGTGCCAGCAGCTTAGCTGGGGACGCTTATAGCAATCAGCCCCAGCATTTT. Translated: CASSLAGDAYSNQPQHF.

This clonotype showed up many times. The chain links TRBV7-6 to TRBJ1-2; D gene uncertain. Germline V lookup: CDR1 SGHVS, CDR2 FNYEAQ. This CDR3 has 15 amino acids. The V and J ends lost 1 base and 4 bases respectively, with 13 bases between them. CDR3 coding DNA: TGTGCCAGCAGCTTAGGTCCTACTGTCTCCTATGGCTACACCTTC. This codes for CASSLGPTVSYGYTF.

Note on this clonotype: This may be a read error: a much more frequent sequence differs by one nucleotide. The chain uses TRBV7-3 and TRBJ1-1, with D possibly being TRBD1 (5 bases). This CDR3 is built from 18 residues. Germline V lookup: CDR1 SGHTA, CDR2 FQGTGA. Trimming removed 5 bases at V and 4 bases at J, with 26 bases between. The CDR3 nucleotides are TGTGCCAGCAGCAAAACTGTGGGCCGCAGGGTGGAGGGCACTGAAGCTTTCTTT. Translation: CASSKTVGRRVEGTEAFF.

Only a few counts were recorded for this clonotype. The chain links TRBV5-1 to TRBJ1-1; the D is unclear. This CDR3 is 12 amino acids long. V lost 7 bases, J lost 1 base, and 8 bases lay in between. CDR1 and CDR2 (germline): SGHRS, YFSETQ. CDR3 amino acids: CASADGNTEAFF. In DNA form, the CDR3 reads TGCGCCAGCGCAGACGGGAACACTGAAGCTTTCTTT.

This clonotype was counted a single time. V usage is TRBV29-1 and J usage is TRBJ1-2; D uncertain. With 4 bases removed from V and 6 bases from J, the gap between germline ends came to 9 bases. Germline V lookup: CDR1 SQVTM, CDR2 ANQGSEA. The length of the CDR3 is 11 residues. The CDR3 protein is CSVGQNHGYTF. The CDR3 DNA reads TGCAGCGTTGGCCAGAACCATGGCTACACCTTC.

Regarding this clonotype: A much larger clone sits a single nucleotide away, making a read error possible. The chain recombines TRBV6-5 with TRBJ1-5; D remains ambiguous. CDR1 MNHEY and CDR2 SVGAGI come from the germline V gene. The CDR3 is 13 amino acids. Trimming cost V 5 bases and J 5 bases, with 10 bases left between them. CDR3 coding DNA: TGTGCCAGCAGTCACGGCCTATATCAGCCCCAGCATTTT. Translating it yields CASSHGLYQPQHF.

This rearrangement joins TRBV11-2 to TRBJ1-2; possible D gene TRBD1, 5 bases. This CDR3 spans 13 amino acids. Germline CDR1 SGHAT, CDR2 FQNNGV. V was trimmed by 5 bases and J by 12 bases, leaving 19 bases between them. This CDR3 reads CASSPGRTSGNTF. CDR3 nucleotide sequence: TGTGCCAGCAGCCCTGGTCGGACATCTGGAAACACCTTC.

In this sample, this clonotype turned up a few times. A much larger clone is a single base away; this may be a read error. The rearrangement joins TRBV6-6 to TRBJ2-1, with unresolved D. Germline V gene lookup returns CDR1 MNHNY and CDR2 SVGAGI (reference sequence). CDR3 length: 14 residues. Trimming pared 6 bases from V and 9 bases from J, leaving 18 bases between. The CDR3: CASSLSGESTEQFF. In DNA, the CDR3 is TGTGCCAGCAGCCTTTCTGGGGAATCGACTGAGCAGTTCTTC.

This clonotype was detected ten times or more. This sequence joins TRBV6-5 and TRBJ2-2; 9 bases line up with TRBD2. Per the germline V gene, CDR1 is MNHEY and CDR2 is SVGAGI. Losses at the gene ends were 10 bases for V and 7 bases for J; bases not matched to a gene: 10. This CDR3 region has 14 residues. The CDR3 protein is CAIRGGALGGELFF. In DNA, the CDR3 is TGTGCCATCCGCGGGGGGGCCCTTGGCGGGGAGCTGTTTTTT.

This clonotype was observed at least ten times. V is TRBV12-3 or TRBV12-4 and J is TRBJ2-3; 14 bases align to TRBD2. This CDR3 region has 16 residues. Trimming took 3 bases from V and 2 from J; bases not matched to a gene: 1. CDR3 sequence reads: CASSLGLAGATDTQYF. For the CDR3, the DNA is TGTGCCAGCAGTTTGGGACTAGCGGGGGCCACAGATACGCAGTATTTT.